These 23 T cell receptor beta chains originate from one sample sequenced in a study of blood T cell repertoires in COVID-19. The protocol was immunoSEQ multiplex PCR, while the TCRdb copy is restricted to in-frame clones and leaves out a portion. The data contain approximately 150,000 clones, over 70% of them seen just once; the ten biggest clones take up about 10%. Sequencing was performed on peripheral blood. The receptors were sampled from a man aged 55 to 70 with active or convalescent COVID-19.

The rearrangement links TRBV7-9 to TRBJ2-7; the match to TRBD2 covers 10 bases. The CDR3 extends over 15 amino acids. The V gene end was trimmed by 5 bases and the J gene end by 4 bases; junction bases not matched to a gene: 8. The germline V gene encodes CDR1 SEHNR and CDR2 FQNEAQ (reference sequence). The CDR3: CASSLGLADKYEQYF. Written as DNA, the CDR3 is TGTGCCAGCAGCCTAGGACTAGCGGATAAGTACGAGCAGTACTTC.

The J gene is TRBJ1-3, the V gene TRBV15, with D uncertain. Germline CDR1 is LNHNV and CDR2 is YYDKDF (reference sequence). This CDR3 region has 14 residues. V was clipped by 0 bases and J by 4 bases, with 7 bases between them. CDR3 sequence: CATSRDALGNTIYF. The CDR3, as DNA: TGTGCCACCAGCAGAGATGCGCTCGGAAACACCATATATTTT.

The chain employs TRBV7-9 and TRBJ2-3; TRBD1 aligns across 12 bases. Losses at the gene ends were 0 bases for V and 7 bases for J; bases not matched to a gene: 8. This CDR3 has 17 amino acids. Germline V lookup: CDR1 SEHNR, CDR2 FQNEAQ (reference sequence). The CDR3: CASSLARGDRGRNTQYF. Written as DNA, the CDR3 is TGTGCCAGCAGCTTAGCTAGGGGGGACAGGGGGCGAAATACGCAGTATTTT.

J is TRBJ2-7 and V is TRBV28; D not resolved. There are 12 residues in the CDR3. Trimming pared 5 bases from V and 3 bases from J, leaving 8 bases between. Looked up from germline, CDR1 is MDHEN and CDR2 is SYDVKM. This CDR3 reads CASSLQSYEQYF. The DNA for the CDR3 is TGTGCCAGCAGTCTACAGAGCTACGAGCAGTACTTC.

The chain uses TRBV28 and TRBJ1-5; tentatively, D is TRBD1 (5 bases). The V end was cut by 4 bases, the J end by 10 bases, with 29 bases between. The CDR3 sequence is 18 residues long. Germline-derived CDR1 and CDR2 are MDHEN and SYDVKM. For the CDR3, the DNA is TGTGCCAGCAGTTCCAGGCCAGGGTCGCTTTCCCCTATCAGCCCCCAGCATTTT. Protein: CASSSRPGSLSPISPQHF.

This clone has more than one count but fewer than ten. Within the sample, other DNA sequences also encode this same CDR3. V gene TRBV10-3 combines with J gene TRBJ1-2, with a tentative D call TRBD1 (5 bases). Germline-derived CDR1 and CDR2 are ENHRY and SYGVKD. The V end lost 2 bases, the J end lost 4 bases, and 5 bases lay between the germline ends. The CDR3 is made up of 12 amino acids. The CDR3 coding sequence is TGTGCCATCAGTGAGCAGGGCTATGGCTACACCTTC. Residues: CAISEQGYGYTF.

The chain couples TRBV20-1 to TRBJ2-7, with D tentatively TRBD1 (7 bases). The V and J ends lost 3 bases and 1 base respectively, with 13 bases between them. Germline V gene sequence: CDR1 DFQATT, CDR2 SNEGSKA (reference sequence). The CDR3 is 14 residues long. The CDR3 is CSASPGDSSYEQYF. The CDR3, as DNA: TGCAGTGCTAGTCCGGGGGACAGTTCCTACGAGCAGTACTTC.

The chain links TRBV2 to TRBJ2-5; tentative D call: TRBD1 (6 bases). Looked up from germline, CDR1 is SNHLY and CDR2 is FYNNEI. The ends were cut back, 6 bases at V and 3 bases at J, with 8 bases in the middle. The CDR3 is 12 residues long. Here the CDR3 DNA reads TGTGCCAGCAGACAGGGAGAAGAGACCCAGTACTTC. Its translation is CASRQGEETQYF.

This rearrangement joins TRBV28 to TRBJ1-3; D ambiguous. The CDR3 sequence is 14 residues long. Germline V gene lookup returns CDR1 MDHEN and CDR2 SYDVKM. V gave up 3 bases and J gave up 0 bases, with 6 bases separating them. The CDR3 loop is CASSLGSSGNTIYF. The CDR3, as DNA: TGTGCCAGCAGTTTGGGGAGCTCTGGAAACACCATATATTTT.

The chain carries TRBV3-1 (or the pseudogene TRBV3-2) and TRBJ2-5, with a weak D call TRBD2 (6 bases). Trimming cost V 6 bases and J 7 bases, with 15 bases left between them. Germline CDR1 reads LGHDT; CDR2 reads YNNKEL (reference sequence). This CDR3 contains 13 residues. CDR3 sequence (DNA): TGTGCCAGCAGACCGACTAGTGGAGGGACCCAGTACTTC. It is translated as CASRPTSGGTQYF.

As DNA, the CDR3 is TGTGCCAGCAGGTTGGGAGCGGGAGGCCCCTACAATGAGCAGTTCTTC. This encodes CASRLGAGGPYNEQFF. The gene calls are TRBV2 and TRBJ2-1, with 9 bases matching TRBD2. V lost 6 bases to trimming and J lost 2 bases; unmatched junction nucleotides: 8. The V gene's germline CDR1 is SNHLY and CDR2 FYNNEI. This CDR3 has 16 amino acids. Based on the CDR3 plus reference TRBV2 and TRBJ2-1, the full variable domain is EPEVTQTPSHQVTQMGQEVILRCVPISNHLYFYWYRQILGQKVEFLVSFYNNEISEKSEIFDDQFSVERPDGSNFTLKIRSTKLEDSAMYFCASRLGAGGPYNEQFFGPGTRLTVL.

The chain uses TRBV10-3 and TRBJ1-2; D is unclear. This CDR3 is 17 amino acids long. V dropped 3 bases and J dropped 5 bases, with 22 bases sitting between them. Germline V gives CDR1 ENHRY, CDR2 SYGVKD. For the CDR3, the DNA is TGTGCCATCAGTGACCCCGAGGGTACGCACCCGGGATATGGCTACACCTTC. Translated, it gives CAISDPEGTHPGYGYTF.

Here the CDR3 reads CASRRQGARNTDTQYF. The CDR3 DNA follows: TGTGCCAGTAGGCGCCAGGGGGCTAGGAACACAGATACGCAGTATTTT. The rearrangement uses TRBV19 and TRBJ2-3, with 8 bases lining up with TRBD1. Trimming at V came to 6 bases and at J to 2 bases, leaving 10 bases not matched to a gene. Germline lookup yields CDR1 LNHDA and CDR2 SQIVND (reference sequence). The CDR3 is 16 amino acids.

The chain employs TRBV4-3 and TRBJ1-2; possible D gene TRBD1, 5 bases. Trimming cost V 0 bases and J 4 bases, with 12 bases left between them. This CDR3 has 15 amino acids. CDR1 LGHNA and CDR2 YSLEER come from the germline V gene. This CDR3 reads CASSQDSRAAYGYTF. CDR3 DNA sequence: TGCGCCAGCAGCCAAGACTCCAGGGCCGCCTATGGCTACACCTTC.

The gene calls are TRBV10-1 and TRBJ2-1, with 9 bases aligning to TRBD2. Germline assignment: CDR1 WNHNN and CDR2 SYGVQD (reference sequence). V dropped 5 bases and J dropped 3; count of bases not matched to a gene: 5. The CDR3 is 15 residues long. As DNA, the CDR3 is TGCGCCAGCAGTTCCTCTAGCGGGAACTACAATGAGCAGTTCTTC. It specifies CASSSSSGNYNEQFF.

The chain couples TRBV4-1 to TRBJ1-1; TRBD1 matches 7 bases. Germline V lookup: CDR1 MGHRA, CDR2 YSYEKL. This CDR3 contains 13 residues. V lost 5 bases to trimming and J lost 6 bases; unmatched junction nucleotides: 6. The CDR3 DNA follows: TGCGCCAGCAGCGAATACAGGGGCGCTGAAGCTTTCTTT. This translates into CASSEYRGAEAFF.

The gene calls are TRBV24-1 and TRBJ1-1; D gene unclear. V shed 5 bases and J shed 5 bases, with 14 bases lying between them. Germline-derived CDR1 and CDR2 are KGHDR and SFDVKD. The CDR3 has 14 residues. CDR3 in amino acids: CATSARTGETEAFF. In DNA, the CDR3 is TGTGCCACCAGTGCCCGGACTGGGGAAACTGAAGCTTTCTTT.

Regarding this clone: Other DNA sequences in this sample translate to the same CDR3. The chain links TRBV5-1 to TRBJ1-1; D call uncertain. V dropped 0 bases and J dropped 1 base, with 7 bases sitting between them. The CDR3 spans 14 residues. CDR1 and CDR2 from the germline V gene are SGHRS and YFSETQ. The CDR3 DNA sequence: TGCGCCAGCAGCTTGGTAGCGGGGAACACTGAAGCTTTCTTT. Its translation is CASSLVAGNTEAFF.

The gene calls are TRBV6-5 and TRBJ1-2; 8 bases are shared with TRBD1. Trimming removed 4 bases from V and 7 bases from J; junction bases left unmatched: 5. CDR1 is MNHEY and CDR2 is SVGAGI in the germline V gene. The CDR3 is made up of 13 amino acids. The CDR3 DNA follows: TGTGCCAGCAGTTTTGAGACAGGGGCTGGCTACACCTTC. This codes for CASSFETGAGYTF.

The J gene is TRBJ1-3, the V gene TRBV9, with D possibly TRBD1 on 6 matching bases. The CDR3 is 16 amino acids. The germline V gene encodes CDR1 SGDLS and CDR2 YYNGEE. V shed 4 bases and J shed 0 bases, with 14 bases lying between them. The CDR3 loop reads CASSTRDTSSGNTIYF. CDR3 nucleotide sequence: TGTGCCAGCAGCACTCGGGACACGTCCTCTGGAAACACCATATATTTT.

This chain connects TRBV30 to TRBJ1-5; D not certain. The V and J ends lost 3 bases and 3 bases respectively, with 15 bases between them. From germline, CDR1 is GTSNPN and CDR2 SVGIG (reference sequence). This CDR3 has 15 amino acids. The CDR3 DNA is TGTGCCTGGAGGCCAACGGGAGTCCTCAATCAGCCCCAGCATTTT. This encodes CAWRPTGVLNQPQHF.

V gene TRBV4-1 combines with J gene TRBJ1-2; D not certain. The V gene lost 0 bases and the J gene lost 0 bases, with 11 bases spanning the gap. CDR1 and CDR2 from the germline V gene are MGHRA and YSYEKL. The CDR3 contains 16 residues. The CDR3, as DNA: TGCGCCAGCAGCCAAGATTCAGGATGGGCTAACTATGGCTACACCTTC. Protein product: CASSQDSGWANYGYTF.

V gene TRBV10-2 combines with J gene TRBJ2-5, with TRBD1 as a possible D gene (6 bases). Germline V CDR1 and CDR2: WSHSY, SAAADI. Between the trimmed V and J ends, which lost 3 bases and 4 bases, there was a span of 15 bases. The CDR3 loop spans 15 amino acids. The CDR3 DNA is TGCGCCAGCAGTGAACAGGGCGGATCAGGAGAGACCCAGTACTTC. It translates to CASSEQGGSGETQYF.